Below are 27 T cell receptor beta chains sequenced from a single sample in a study of T cell responses to AZD1222 COVID-19 vaccine. Clones were read by immunoSEQ multiplex PCR, and TCRdb kept only the in-frame ones, dropping some. The sample yields under 150,000 clones, roughly 90% seen once. This sample comprised peripheral blood, obtained 28 days after the second AZD1222 dose. The receptors stem from an adult who received the AZD1222 COVID-19 vaccine.

The chain links TRBV6-2 or TRBV6-3 to TRBJ2-5; 12 bases align to TRBD2. V lost 0 bases, J lost 2 bases, and 10 bases stayed unmatched. The CDR3 sequence is 19 residues long. Germline V gene lookup returns CDR1 MNHEY and CDR2 SVGEGT. The CDR3 nucleotides read TGTGCCAGCAGTTACTCGAGGGACAGAGGGACTAGCGGGCAAGAGACCCAGTACTTC. Translated: CASSYSRDRGTSGQETQYF.

The rearrangement uses TRBV19 and TRBJ1-2; D uncertain. This CDR3 has 12 amino acids. Germline assignment: CDR1 LNHDA and CDR2 SQIVND (reference sequence). With 5 bases removed from V and 5 bases from J, the gap between germline ends came to 9 bases. Here the CDR3 reads CASSPGYYGYTF. The CDR3 nucleotides read TGTGCCAGTAGTCCCGGGTATTATGGCTACACCTTC.

This clone was seen a handful of times. This chain links TRBV5-6 with TRBJ1-1; 11 bases map to TRBD1. The J segment lost 6 bases and the V segment lost 5 bases, leaving 6 bases of the junction unmatched. The germline CDR1 and CDR2 sequences are SGHDT and YYEEEE. This CDR3 has 14 residues. Here the CDR3 DNA reads TGTGCCAGCAGACGCGGGACAGGGGGTCCTGAAGCTTTCTTT. Its translation is CASRRGTGGPEAFF.

The chain joins TRBV27 to TRBJ1-1; D remains ambiguous. The CDR3 loop spans 14 amino acids. V was pared by 3 bases and J by 4 bases, with 12 bases between. Germline CDR1 reads MNHEY; CDR2 reads SMNVEV (reference sequence). The CDR3: CASSFRLEATEAFF. CDR3 nucleotide sequence: TGTGCCAGCAGTTTTCGGCTTGAGGCCACTGAAGCTTTCTTT.

This rearrangement joins TRBV11-2 to TRBJ1-2, with TRBD1 identical over 7 bases. Germline values: CDR1 SGHAT, CDR2 FQNNGV. The J segment lost 4 bases and the V segment lost 5 bases, leaving 7 bases of the junction unmatched. CDR3 length: 14 residues. CDR3 region: CASSQRQGPYGYTF. CDR3 sequence (DNA): TGTGCCAGCAGCCAAAGACAGGGACCCTATGGCTACACCTTC.

This chain uses TRBV10-3 with TRBJ1-2; 8 bases align to TRBD1. CDR3 size: 15 residues. V gave up 3 bases and J gave up 3 bases; unmatched junction bases: 6. The germline V gene has CDR1 ENHRY and CDR2 SYGVKD. This CDR3 reads CAISEARGQDYGYTF. In nucleotides, the CDR3 is TGTGCCATCAGTGAAGCCAGGGGACAGGACTATGGCTACACCTTC.

V usage is TRBV28 and J usage is TRBJ1-1, with D possibly matching TRBD1 (5 bases). The CDR3 is made up of 14 amino acids. The V end lost 2 bases, the J end lost 4 bases, and 11 bases lay between the germline ends. Germline assignment: CDR1 MDHEN and CDR2 SYDVKM. This CDR3 reads CASSLLRGGTEAFF. For the CDR3, the DNA is TGTGCCAGCAGTTTACTACGGGGGGGCACTGAAGCTTTCTTT.

This clone was picked up one time. V gene TRBV6-1 combines with J gene TRBJ1-4; 7 bases line up with TRBD1. J lost 5 bases, V lost 3 bases, and 3 bases had no gene match. The CDR3 has 14 residues. Germline CDR1 is MNHNS and CDR2 is SASEGT. The CDR3 loop reads CASSEGGGNEKLFF. The CDR3 DNA reads as TGTGCCAGCAGTGAGGGAGGGGGCAATGAAAAACTGTTTTTT.

The count of this clone is one. This rearrangement joins TRBV19 to TRBJ1-5; 9 bases are shared with TRBD1. With V trimmed by 4 bases and J by 1 base, 2 bases remained unmatched. CDR1 is LNHDA and CDR2 is SQIVND in the germline V gene (reference sequence). The CDR3 totals 15 residues. For the CDR3, the DNA is TGTGCCAGTAGTAGGGACAGGGAGAGCAATCAGCCCCAGCATTTT. This gives the protein CASSRDRESNQPQHF.

The chain employs TRBV18 and TRBJ2-1, with TRBD2 matching 15 bases. After removal of 6 bases from V and 12 bases from J, the junction contained 24 bases not matched to a gene. This CDR3 contains 20 residues. Germline-derived CDR1 and CDR2 are KGHSH and LQKENI. This CDR3 reads CASSPSTGTSGGLGGSSQFF. DNA for the CDR3: TGTGCCAGCTCGCCATCCACCGGGACTAGCGGGGGGCTAGGTGGTAGTTCGCAGTTCTTC. The full variable domain, completed using reference TRBV18 and TRBJ2-1, is NAGVMQNPRHLVRRRGQEARLRCSPMKGHSHVYWYRQLPEEGLKFMVYLQKENIIDESGMPKERFSAEFPKEGPSILRIQQVVRGDSAAYFCASSPSTGTSGGLGGSSQFFGPGTRLTVL.

The count of this clone is one. The V call is TRBV2, the J call TRBJ1-1; perhaps TRBD1 as D (5 bases). The CDR3 is made up of 14 amino acids. The germline CDR1 and CDR2 sequences are SNHLY and FYNNEI. V was cut by 4 bases and J by 4 bases, with 13 bases left in between. The CDR3 sequence is CASSVEDIATEAFF. The CDR3 DNA sequence: TGTGCCAGCAGTGTAGAGGACATCGCCACTGAAGCTTTCTTT.

The chain combines TRBV6-5 with TRBJ1-2; D possibly corresponds to TRBD1 (5 bases). With 7 bases removed from V and 4 bases from J, the gap between germline ends came to 10 bases. The CDR3 contains 12 residues. Germline CDR1 and CDR2: MNHEY and SVGAGI. CDR3 nucleotide sequence: TGTGCCAGCACTCGCGACAGCTATGGCTACACCTTC. Encoded protein: CASTRDSYGYTF.

The V gene is TRBV19, the J gene TRBJ2-1; TRBD1 agrees at 8 bases. There are 16 residues in the CDR3. The trim removed 4 bases at V and 9 bases at J, leaving 14 bases unmatched. Germline assignment: CDR1 LNHDA and CDR2 SQIVND (reference sequence). CDR3 amino acids: CASSNSGRTGKAEQFF. The CDR3 DNA sequence: TGTGCCAGTAGTAACTCCGGACGGACAGGGAAAGCTGAGCAGTTCTTC.

The genes are TRBV7-2 and TRBJ1-1; 7 nucleotides line up with TRBD1. From germline, CDR1 is SGHTA and CDR2 FQGNSA. This CDR3 comprises 13 residues. The junction had 1 base not matched to a gene; V was cut back by 3 bases and J by 3 bases. The CDR3 bases are TGTGCCAGCAGCTTCCAGGGGGACACTGAAGCTTTCTTT. Encoded protein: CASSFQGDTEAFF.

This clone was found a few times. The V and J genes are TRBV4-2 and TRBJ2-5, with 13 bases that match TRBD2. There are 17 residues in the CDR3. V lost 4 bases and J lost 2; bases outside the gene matches: 7. Germline CDR1 and CDR2: LGHNA and YNFKEQ. The chain's CDR3 is CASSPGTSGVTQETQYF. The CDR3 DNA is TGTGCCAGCAGCCCCGGGACTAGCGGGGTTACTCAAGAGACCCAGTACTTC.

The chain has TRBV6-1 and TRBJ2-2; unclear D gene. The V end was cut by 5 bases, the J end by 4 bases, with 11 bases between. The CDR3 runs to 14 residues. Germline values: CDR1 MNHNS, CDR2 SASEGT. The CDR3 nucleotides read TGTGCCAGCAGTTCCCAGCCGATCACCGGGGAGCTGTTTTTT. Its translation: CASSSQPITGELFF.

The genes are TRBV30 and TRBJ1-2; D unclear. Germline CDR1 is GTSNPN and CDR2 is SVGIG (reference sequence). Trimming cost V 2 bases and J 3 bases, with 13 bases left between them. This CDR3 is 14 amino acids long. In nucleotides, the CDR3 is TGTGCCTGGAGTATCGGCCTGGGTGACTATGGCTACACCTTC. This sequence encodes CAWSIGLGDYGYTF.

The chain recombines TRBV4-1 with TRBJ2-3; D is unresolved. CDR1 MGHRA and CDR2 YSYEKL come from the germline V gene. The V end was cut by 1 base, the J end by 3 bases, with 17 bases between. This CDR3 has 17 residues. CDR3 DNA: TGCGCCAGCAGCCAAGGTATAAGGTCTAGTGGAACAGATACGCAGTATTTT. This encodes CASSQGIRSSGTDTQYF.

This chain connects TRBV6-5 to TRBJ1-1; D call uncertain. The V gene lost 2 bases and the J gene lost 0 bases, with 4 bases spanning the gap. The CDR3 is made up of 13 amino acids. Germline CDR1 MNHEY, CDR2 SVGAGI. The CDR3 sequence is CASSYEVNTEAFF. The CDR3 coding sequence is TGTGCCAGCAGTTACGAAGTGAACACTGAAGCTTTCTTT.

This chain links TRBV7-9 with TRBJ2-7, with D tentatively TRBD2 (6 bases). V lost 3 bases, J lost 3 bases, and 12 bases lay in between. Germline V lookup: CDR1 SEHNR, CDR2 FQNEAQ (reference sequence). The CDR3 length is 14 residues. The CDR3 reads CASSFTSGGYEQYF. The CDR3 DNA reads as TGTGCCAGCAGCTTCACTTCCGGGGGCTACGAGCAGTACTTC.

The rearrangement joins TRBV20-1 to TRBJ2-3; D remains unclear. CDR1 is DFQATT and CDR2 is SNEGSKA in the germline V gene (reference sequence). This CDR3 region has 10 residues. In DNA form, the CDR3 reads TGCAGCCTTTTCGTAGATACGCAGTATTTT. It is translated as CSLFVDTQYF.

The chain links TRBV5-1 to TRBJ2-5; unclear D gene. V was pared by 2 bases and J by 4 bases, with 9 bases between. Germline lookup yields CDR1 SGHRS and CDR2 YFSETQ. The CDR3 runs 13 residues. CDR3 sequence: CASSLTWGETQYF. CDR3 coding DNA: TGCGCCAGCAGCTTAACGTGGGGAGAGACCCAGTACTTC.

This clone was recorded only once. The J gene is TRBJ1-5, the V gene TRBV28, with a tentative D call TRBD1 (5 bases). V was clipped by 8 bases and J by 1 base, with 9 bases between them. Germline V gives CDR1 MDHEN, CDR2 SYDVKM. This CDR3 has 13 amino acids. CDR3 coding DNA: TGTGCCAGCCAGGGAGGGAGCAATCAGCCCCAGCATTTT. Protein product: CASQGGSNQPQHF.

The chain has TRBV30 and TRBJ2-4, with 7 nucleotides matching TRBD1. With 5 bases clipped from V and 11 bases from J, the junction kept 12 bases outside the gene matches. This CDR3 has 13 amino acids. Germline CDR1 reads GTSNPN; CDR2 reads SVGIG (reference sequence). The CDR3 loop is CAWLDRRIPVQYF. Written as DNA, the CDR3 is TGTGCCTGGTTGGACAGGCGTATCCCAGTTCAGTACTTC.

CDR3 sequence: CAISDMGLGNSPLHF. The DNA for the CDR3 is TGTGCCATCAGTGACATGGGGCTCGGGAATTCACCCCTCCACTTT. This chain links TRBV10-3 with TRBJ1-6, with D possibly TRBD1 on 5 matching bases. The CDR3 is made up of 15 amino acids. CDR1 and CDR2 from the germline V gene are ENHRY and SYGVKD. Trimming cost V 3 bases and J 7 bases, with 13 bases left between them.

CDR3 residues: CASSSSGAAGELFF. In DNA form, the CDR3 reads TGTGCCAGCTCCTCGTCGGGGGCAGCCGGGGAGCTGTTTTTT. The rearrangement links TRBV2 to TRBJ2-2; either TRBD1 or TRBD2 may supply D (6 bases each). V shed 8 bases and J shed 6 bases, with 16 bases lying between them. Germline CDR1 reads SNHLY; CDR2 reads FYNNEI. This CDR3 has 14 residues.

The chain employs TRBV27 and TRBJ1-1, with 7 bases that match TRBD1. This CDR3 contains 13 residues. The J segment lost 5 bases and the V segment lost 3 bases, leaving 3 bases of the junction unmatched. From germline, CDR1 is MNHEY and CDR2 SMNVEV (reference sequence). CDR3 protein: CASSFTGETEAFF. The CDR3 DNA reads as TGTGCCAGCAGTTTCACAGGGGAAACTGAAGCTTTCTTT.